The 27 T cell receptor beta chains presented below share a single source sample, sequenced in a study of CD4 T cells in relation to SARS-CoV-2 and coronaviruses. Sequenced by immunoSEQ multiplex PCR; TCRdb stores in-frame clones only, minus some. In the table there are fewer than 20,000 clones, over 65% of which are singletons. CD4+ T cells from unexposed donors were obtained before the COVID-19 pandemic (2011-2018). Isolation of CD4+ T cells took place after roughly nine days in culture. Antigen specificity for these receptors is unknown. Input material: CD4+ T cells from PBMCs, cultured in vitro. These receptors were collected from a human donor in good health.

This chain connects TRBV3-1 (or the pseudogene TRBV3-2) to TRBJ2-3; the D is unclear. Trimming pared 4 bases from V and 1 base from J, leaving 3 bases between. This CDR3 spans 12 amino acids. Per the germline V gene, CDR1 is LGHDT and CDR2 is YNNKEL (reference sequence). The CDR3 here is CASSPRTDTQYF. The CDR3 nucleotides are TGTGCCAGCAGCCCCCGCACAGATACGCAGTATTTT.

The gene calls are TRBV10-1 and TRBJ2-1; 9 positions agree with TRBD2. Germline assignment: CDR1 WNHNN and CDR2 SYGVQD (reference sequence). V was clipped by 3 bases and J by 1 base; unmatched bases: 7. This CDR3 is 17 amino acids long. CDR3 region: CASSDSGRPLSYNEQFF. The CDR3 DNA reads TGCGCCAGCAGTGACAGCGGGAGGCCTTTATCCTACAATGAGCAGTTCTTC.

There are a few counts of this clone. The V and J genes are TRBV23-1 and TRBJ1-2; perhaps TRBD1 as D (6 bases). TRBV23-1 falls under the ORF class, with uncertain function. This CDR3 has 17 amino acids. Trimming took off 2 bases at V and 2 bases at J, with 18 bases between the two ends. This CDR3 reads CASSQTGGYRTNYGYTF. CDR3 coding DNA: TGCGCCAGCAGTCAAACCGGGGGCTACAGGACCAACTATGGCTACACCTTC.

The gene calls are TRBV7-9 and TRBJ2-7; 9 nucleotides match TRBD1. Per the germline V gene, CDR1 is SEHNR and CDR2 is FQNEAQ (reference sequence). With 5 bases clipped from V and 6 bases from J, the junction kept 2 bases outside the gene matches. The CDR3 has 12 residues. The CDR3 nucleotides are TGTGCCAGCAGCAAGGGACAGGGCGAGCAGTACTTC. It specifies CASSKGQGEQYF. The whole variable domain, filled in from reference TRBV7-9 and TRBJ2-7, reads DTGVSQNPRHKITKRGQNVTFRCDPISEHNRLYWYRQTLGQGPEFLTYFQNEAQLEKSRLLSDRFSAERPKGSFSTLEIQRTEQGDSAMYLCASSKGQGEQYFGPGTRLTVT.

The V call is TRBV6-2 or TRBV6-3, the J call TRBJ1-1; no clear D. The germline gives CDR1 MNHEY, CDR2 SVGEGT. The V gene lost 2 bases and the J gene lost 4 bases, with 8 bases spanning the gap. There are 13 residues in the CDR3. In DNA form, the CDR3 reads TGTGCCAGCAGTTACGTGGGGAGCACTGAAGCTTTCTTT. Translating it yields CASSYVGSTEAFF.

This chain joins TRBV7-3 and TRBJ2-1; TRBD2 matches 11 bases. V lost 3 bases, J lost 8 bases, and 6 bases stayed unmatched. The CDR3 covers 15 residues. Germline V gene lookup returns CDR1 SGHTA and CDR2 FQGTGA. CDR3: CASSFGTSGPHEQFF. Written as DNA, the CDR3 is TGTGCCAGCAGCTTTGGGACTAGCGGTCCGCATGAGCAGTTCTTC.

V and J are TRBV11-2 and TRBJ2-3; 7 bases are shared with TRBD2. Germline loops: CDR1 SGHAT, CDR2 FQNNGV. J gave up 0 bases and V 3 bases, and 9 bases lay outside the gene matches. The CDR3 sequence is 17 residues long. The chain's CDR3 is CASSFLTGGTSTDTQYF. CDR3 coding DNA: TGTGCCAGCAGCTTCTTGACGGGAGGAACTAGCACAGATACGCAGTATTTT. Based on the CDR3 plus reference TRBV11-2 and TRBJ2-3, the full variable domain is EAGVAQSPRYKIIEKRQSVAFWCNPISGHATLYWYQQILGQGPKLLIQFQNNGVVDDSQLPKDRFSAERLKGVDSTLKIQPAKLEDSAVYLCASSFLTGGTSTDTQYFGPGTRLTVL.

By share, this clone ranks as medium-sized. Other DNA variants within this sample encode the same CDR3. This chain connects TRBV3-1 (or the pseudogene TRBV3-2) to TRBJ2-1, with a tentative D call TRBD2 (5 bases). The CDR3 runs 13 residues. In germline, CDR1 is LGHDT, CDR2 YNNKEL (reference sequence). Trimming took off 6 bases at V and 0 bases at J, with 6 bases between the two ends. CDR3 sequence reads: CASRGLSYNEQFF. Here the CDR3 DNA reads TGTGCCAGCAGAGGACTCTCCTACAATGAGCAGTTCTTC.

The count of this clone is one. V gene TRBV6-5 combines with J gene TRBJ2-7; 9 nucleotides match TRBD1. The V gene end was trimmed by 0 bases and the J gene end by 5 bases; junction bases not matched to a gene: 8. Looked up from germline, CDR1 is MNHEY and CDR2 is SVGAGI. This CDR3 is 16 amino acids long. Here the CDR3 reads CASSYSAGTGPHEQYF. CDR3 coding DNA: TGTGCCAGCAGTTACTCCGCCGGGACAGGGCCCCACGAGCAGTACTTC.

This sequence joins TRBV10-3 and TRBJ1-2; possibly TRBD1 for D (6 bases). Trimming removed 0 bases from V and 4 bases from J, with 18 bases in between. The germline V gene encodes CDR1 ENHRY and CDR2 SYGVKD. The CDR3 covers 17 residues. CDR3 region: CAISESMPGSRGYGYTF. The DNA of the CDR3 is TGTGCCATCAGTGAGTCTATGCCTGGGAGCAGGGGCTATGGCTACACCTTC.

With regard to this clone: An end of the junction does not agree with germline; a read error may underlie this. The chain uses TRBV5-6 and TRBJ2-1; TRBD2 matches 11 bases. CDR3 size: 14 residues. Germline V lookup: CDR1 SGHDT, CDR2 YYEEEE. The chain's CDR3 is CASSLAATSGRVVF. The CDR3 coding sequence is TGTGCCAGCAGCTTGGCTGCCACTAGCGGGAGAGTTGTCTTC.

This clone has just a few counts. The rearrangement links TRBV19 to TRBJ2-7; 10 bases fit TRBD2. The CDR3 covers 16 residues. Per the germline V gene, CDR1 is LNHDA and CDR2 is SQIVND (reference sequence). The V segment lost 4 bases and the J segment 0 bases; nucleotides outside the gene matches: 6. The DNA of the CDR3 is TGTGCCAGTAGTACATTCTGGACTAGCGGCTCCTACGAGCAGTACTTC. It codes for CASSTFWTSGSYEQYF.

The chain employs TRBV5-1 and TRBJ1-1, with no clear D. Germline assignment: CDR1 SGHRS and CDR2 YFSETQ. There are 14 residues in the CDR3. V lost 4 bases to trimming and J lost 1 base, with 11 bases between them. CDR3 amino acids: CASSVSITNTEAFF. Here the CDR3 DNA reads TGCGCCAGCAGCGTATCTATTACGAACACTGAAGCTTTCTTT.

Only a few counts were recorded for this clone. This rearrangement joins TRBV29-1 to TRBJ1-4; D remains unclear. Trimming removed 5 bases from V and 7 bases from J, with 8 bases in between. This CDR3 spans 11 amino acids. Germline-derived CDR1 and CDR2 are SQVTM and ANQGSEA. This CDR3 reads CSVSPGEKLFF. CDR3 sequence (DNA): TGCAGCGTTTCTCCAGGTGAAAAACTGTTTTTT.

This clone was observed a single time. The rearrangement joins TRBV30 to TRBJ1-6; perhaps TRBD1 as D (5 bases). V shed 1 base and J shed 7 bases, with 11 bases lying between them. This CDR3 contains 14 residues. Germline V gene lookup returns CDR1 GTSNPN and CDR2 SVGIG (reference sequence). The CDR3 nucleotides are TGTGCCTGGAGTGGGCAGGGAGCCAATTCACCCCTCCACTTT. This sequence encodes CAWSGQGANSPLHF.

This clone appeared a single time. The chain is built from TRBV7-2 and TRBJ1-2; 8 positions match TRBD1. The CDR3 covers 13 residues. With 5 bases clipped from V and 1 base from J, the junction kept 0 bases outside the gene matches. Germline V gives CDR1 SGHTA, CDR2 FQGNSA. The CDR3, as DNA: TGTGCCAGCAGCGACAGGGGTAACTATGGCTACACCTTC. Translated, it gives CASSDRGNYGYTF.

The rearrangement uses TRBV27 and TRBJ2-1; 14 bases align to TRBD2. The CDR3 is 16 amino acids. The junction had 5 bases not matched to a gene; V was cut back by 5 bases and J by 5 bases. CDR1 and CDR2 from the germline V gene are MNHEY and SMNVEV (reference sequence). CDR3 DNA sequence: TGTGCCAGCAGTGTCAGACTAGCGGGAGGGAACAATGAGCAGTTCTTC. This translates into CASSVRLAGGNNEQFF.

The chain employs TRBV29-1 and TRBJ2-5; D is possibly TRBD1 (5 bases). Germline CDR1 is SQVTM and CDR2 is ANQGSEA. This CDR3 comprises 12 residues. V dropped 4 bases and J dropped 5 bases, with 11 bases sitting between them. For the CDR3, the DNA is TGCAGCGTTGGGTACAGGACGGAGACCCAGTACTTC. This sequence encodes CSVGYRTETQYF. The full variable domain, rest sourced from reference TRBV29-1 and TRBJ2-5, is SAVISQKPSRDICQRGTSLTIQCQVDSQVTMMFWYRQQPGQSLTLIATANQGSEATYESGFVIDKFPISRPNLTFSTLTVSNMSPEDSSIYLCSVGYRTETQYFGPGTRLLVL.

This clone came up once. The chain combines TRBV6-1 with TRBJ2-7; D not certain. V lost 4 bases, J lost 4 bases, and 23 bases lay in between. This CDR3 comprises 17 residues. CDR1 and CDR2 from the germline V gene are MNHNS and SASEGT. The CDR3 protein is CASSARSKAQGTYEQYF. The CDR3 region has the DNA TGTGCCAGCAGTGCCCGGAGTAAAGCCCAAGGCACGTACGAGCAGTACTTC.

The chain links TRBV7-9 to TRBJ1-1, with D perhaps matching TRBD1 (5 bases). This CDR3 contains 12 residues. In germline, CDR1 is SEHNR, CDR2 FQNEAQ (reference sequence). V lost 5 bases and J 5 bases, leaving 9 bases between the germline ends. CDR3 amino acids: CASSDRQTEAFF. DNA for the CDR3: TGTGCCAGCAGCGATAGACAGACTGAAGCTTTCTTT.

This rearrangement joins TRBV27 to TRBJ1-4; D remains unclear. Trimming took 8 bases from V and 7 from J, leaving 17 bases between them. The CDR3 has 14 amino acids. CDR1 and CDR2 from the germline V gene are MNHEY and SMNVEV (reference sequence). The CDR3 reads CASGLTPATEKLFF. In DNA form, the CDR3 reads TGTGCCAGCGGATTAACACCAGCGACTGAAAAACTGTTTTTT.

J is TRBJ1-2 and V is TRBV11-2; possibly TRBD1 for D (5 bases). Germline CDR1 is SGHAT and CDR2 is FQNNGV. This CDR3 contains 11 residues. The V and J ends lost 1 base and 8 bases respectively, with 5 bases between them. The chain's CDR3 is CASSLGGGYTF. The CDR3 nucleotides read TGTGCCAGCAGCTTAGGGGGGGGCTACACCTTC. Complete variable domain (other parts from reference TRBV11-2 and TRBJ1-2): EAGVAQSPRYKIIEKRQSVAFWCNPISGHATLYWYQQILGQGPKLLIQFQNNGVVDDSQLPKDRFSAERLKGVDSTLKIQPAKLEDSAVYLCASSLGGGYTFGSGTRLTVV.

For the CDR3, the DNA is TGTGCCAGCAGCGAACGAACTAGCGGGAGGGAGCTGTTTTTT. Residues: CASSERTSGRELFF. The V call is TRBV2, the J call TRBJ2-2; TRBD2 aligns across 10 bases. After removal of 6 bases from V and 9 bases from J, the junction contained 7 bases not matched to a gene. Germline lookup yields CDR1 SNHLY and CDR2 FYNNEI. CDR3 length: 14 residues.

The chain couples TRBV5-1 to TRBJ2-2; possibly TRBD1 for D (5 bases). Germline values: CDR1 SGHRS, CDR2 YFSETQ. This CDR3 is 13 amino acids long. The V and J ends lost 1 base and 6 bases respectively, with 7 bases between them. The chain's CDR3 is CASSLKGPGELFF. CDR3 nucleotides: TGCGCCAGCAGCTTGAAGGGGCCCGGGGAGCTGTTTTTT. The variable domain in full, with the rest retrieved from reference TRBV5-1 and TRBJ2-2, is KAGVTQTPRYLIKTRGQQVTLSCSPISGHRSVSWYQQTPGQGLQFLFEYFSETQRNKGNFPGRFSGRQFSNSRSEMNVSTLELGDSALYLCASSLKGPGELFFGEGSRLTVL.

This clone was observed a handful of times. CDR3 residues: CASSLRTSGLGPGELFF. Written as DNA, the CDR3 is TGTGCCAGCAGCTTAAGGACTAGCGGGTTGGGCCCCGGGGAGCTGTTTTTT. This chain connects TRBV7-3 to TRBJ2-2; 11 bases are shared with TRBD2. Trimming at V came to 1 base and at J to 6 bases, leaving 7 bases not matched to a gene. CDR1 and CDR2 from the germline V gene are SGHTA and FQGTGA. The CDR3 covers 17 residues.

The genes are TRBV25-1 and TRBJ2-1; D is unclear. This CDR3 has 14 amino acids. Germline CDR1 and CDR2: MGHDK and SYGVNS. V lost 6 bases and J lost 4, with 13 bases in between. The DNA of the CDR3 is TGTGCCAGCAGCGCCCTTGTCCAGTACAATGAGCAGTTCTTC. It is translated as CASSALVQYNEQFF. The full variable domain, completed using reference TRBV25-1 and TRBJ2-1, is EADIYQTPRYLVIGTGKKITLECSQTMGHDKMYWYQQDPGMELHLIHYSYGVNSTEKGDLSSESTVSRIRTEHFPLTLESARPSHTSQYLCASSALVQYNEQFFGPGTRLTVL.

The CDR3 here is CASRELRTRGKQFF. DNA of the CDR3: TGTGCCAGCAGAGAGCTTAGAACAAGGGGGAAGCAGTTCTTC. The chain is built from TRBV2 and TRBJ2-1; a weak D match, TRBD1 (6 bases). Trimming took 6 bases from V and 11 from J, leaving 20 bases between them. In germline, CDR1 is SNHLY, CDR2 FYNNEI. This CDR3 is built from 14 residues.